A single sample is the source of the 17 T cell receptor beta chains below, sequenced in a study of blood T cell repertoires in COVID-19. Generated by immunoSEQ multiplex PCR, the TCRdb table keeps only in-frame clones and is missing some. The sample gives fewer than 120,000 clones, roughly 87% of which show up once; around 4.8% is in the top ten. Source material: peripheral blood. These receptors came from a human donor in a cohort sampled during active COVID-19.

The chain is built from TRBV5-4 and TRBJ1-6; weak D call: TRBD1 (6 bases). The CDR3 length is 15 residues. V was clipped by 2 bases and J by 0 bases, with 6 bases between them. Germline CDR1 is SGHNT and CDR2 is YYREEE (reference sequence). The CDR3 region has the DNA TGTGCCAGCAGCTTAGGGGGCTCCTATAATTCACCCCTCCACTTT. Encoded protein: CASSLGGSYNSPLHF.

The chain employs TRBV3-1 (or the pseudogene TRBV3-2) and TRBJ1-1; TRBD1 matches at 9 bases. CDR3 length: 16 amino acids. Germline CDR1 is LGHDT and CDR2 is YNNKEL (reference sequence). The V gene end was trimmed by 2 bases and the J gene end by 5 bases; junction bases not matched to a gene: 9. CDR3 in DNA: TGTGCCAGCAGCCAACCTGGAGGACAGGGGACTACTGAAGCTTTCTTT. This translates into CASSQPGGQGTTEAFF.

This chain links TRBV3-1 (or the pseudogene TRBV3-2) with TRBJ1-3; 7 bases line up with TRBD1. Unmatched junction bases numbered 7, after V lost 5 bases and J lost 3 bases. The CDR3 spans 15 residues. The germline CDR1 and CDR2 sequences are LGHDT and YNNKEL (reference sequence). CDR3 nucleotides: TGTGCCAGCAGCACCAACCGGGACAGTGGAAACACCATATATTTT. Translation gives CASSTNRDSGNTIYF.

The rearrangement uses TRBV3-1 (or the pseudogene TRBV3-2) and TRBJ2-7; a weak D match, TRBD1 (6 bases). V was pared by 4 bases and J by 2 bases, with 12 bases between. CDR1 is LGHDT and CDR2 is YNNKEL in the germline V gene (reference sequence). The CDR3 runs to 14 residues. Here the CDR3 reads CASSRVGGAYEQYF. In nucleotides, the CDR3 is TGTGCCAGCAGCCGAGTAGGGGGAGCCTACGAGCAGTACTTC.

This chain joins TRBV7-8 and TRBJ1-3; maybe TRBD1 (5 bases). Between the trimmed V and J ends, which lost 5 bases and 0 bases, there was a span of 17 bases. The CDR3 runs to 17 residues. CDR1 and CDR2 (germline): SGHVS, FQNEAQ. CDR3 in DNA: TGTGCCAGCAGCCCTCGGGGGAGGGTAAACTCTGGAAACACCATATATTTT. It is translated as CASSPRGRVNSGNTIYF.

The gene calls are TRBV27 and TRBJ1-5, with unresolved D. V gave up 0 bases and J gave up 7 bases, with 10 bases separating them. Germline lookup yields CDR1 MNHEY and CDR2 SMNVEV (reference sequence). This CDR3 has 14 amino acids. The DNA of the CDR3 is TGTGCCAGCAGTTTATCGGGCCCTCGGCAGCCCCAGCATTTT. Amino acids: CASSLSGPRQPQHF.

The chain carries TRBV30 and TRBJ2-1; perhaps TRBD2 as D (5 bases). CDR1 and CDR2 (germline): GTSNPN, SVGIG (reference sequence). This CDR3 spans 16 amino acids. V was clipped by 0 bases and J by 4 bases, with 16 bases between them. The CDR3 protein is CAWSVVGSPRYNEQFF. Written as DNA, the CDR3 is TGTGCCTGGAGTGTAGTTGGGAGCCCTCGGTACAATGAGCAGTTCTTC.

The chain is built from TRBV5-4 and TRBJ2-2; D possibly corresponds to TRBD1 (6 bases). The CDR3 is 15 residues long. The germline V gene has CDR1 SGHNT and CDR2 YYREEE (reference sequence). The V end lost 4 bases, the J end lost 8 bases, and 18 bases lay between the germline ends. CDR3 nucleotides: TGTGCCAGCAGCCCCTTACAGGGCGCTGGGGGGGAGCTGTTTTTT. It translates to CASSPLQGAGGELFF.

The CDR3 DNA reads as TGTGCCAGCAGCACCCGGCGTCCAGCGACTAGCTGGGACGAGCAGTACTTC. Amino acids: CASSTRRPATSWDEQYF. This chain connects TRBV7-9 to TRBJ2-7, with 7 bases that match TRBD2. The CDR3 loop spans 17 amino acids. Germline loops: CDR1 SEHNR, CDR2 FQNEAQ (reference sequence). The V gene end was trimmed by 5 bases and the J gene end by 5 bases; junction bases not matched to a gene: 18.

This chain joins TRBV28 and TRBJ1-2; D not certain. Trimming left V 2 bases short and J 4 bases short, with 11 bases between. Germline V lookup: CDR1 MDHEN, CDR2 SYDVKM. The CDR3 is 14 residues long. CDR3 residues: CASSLGHRFYGYTF. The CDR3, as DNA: TGTGCCAGCAGTTTAGGGCACAGATTCTATGGCTACACCTTC.

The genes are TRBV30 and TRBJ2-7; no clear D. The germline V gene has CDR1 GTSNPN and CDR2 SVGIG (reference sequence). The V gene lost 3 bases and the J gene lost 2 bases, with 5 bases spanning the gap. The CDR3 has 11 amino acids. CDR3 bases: TGTGCCTGGAGGTCCACCTACGAGCAGTACTTC. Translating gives CAWRSTYEQYF.

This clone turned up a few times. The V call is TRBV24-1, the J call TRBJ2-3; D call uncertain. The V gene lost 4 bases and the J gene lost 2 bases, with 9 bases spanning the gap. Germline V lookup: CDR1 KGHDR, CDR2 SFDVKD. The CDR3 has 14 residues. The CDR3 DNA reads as TGTGCCACCAGTGACCCGAAACACACAGATACGCAGTATTTT. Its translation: CATSDPKHTDTQYF.

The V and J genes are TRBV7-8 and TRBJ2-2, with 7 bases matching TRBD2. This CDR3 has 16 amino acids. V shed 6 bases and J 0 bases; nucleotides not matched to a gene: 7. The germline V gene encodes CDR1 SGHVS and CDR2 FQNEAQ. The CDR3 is CASRSGVQANTGELFF. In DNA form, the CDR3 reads TGTGCCAGCAGGAGCGGGGTTCAAGCGAACACCGGGGAGCTGTTTTTT.

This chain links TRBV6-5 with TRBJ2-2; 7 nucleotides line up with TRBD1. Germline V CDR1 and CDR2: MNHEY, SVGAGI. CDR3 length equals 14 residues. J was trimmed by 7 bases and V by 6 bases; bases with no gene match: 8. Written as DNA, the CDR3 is TGTGCCAGCAGGCTTGACAGGGCCAACGGGGAGCTGTTTTTT. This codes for CASRLDRANGELFF.

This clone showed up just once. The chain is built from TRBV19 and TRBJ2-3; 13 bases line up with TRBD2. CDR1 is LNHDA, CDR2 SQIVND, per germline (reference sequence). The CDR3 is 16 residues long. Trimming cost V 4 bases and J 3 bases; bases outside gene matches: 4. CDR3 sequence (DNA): TGTGCCAGTAGTAAACGGACTAGCGGGAGAACAGATACGCAGTATTTT. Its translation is CASSKRTSGRTDTQYF.

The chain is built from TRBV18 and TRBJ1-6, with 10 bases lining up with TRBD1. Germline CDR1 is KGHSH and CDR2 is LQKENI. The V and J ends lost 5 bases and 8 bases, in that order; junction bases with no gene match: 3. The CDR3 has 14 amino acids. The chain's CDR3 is CASSTDRGYSPLHF. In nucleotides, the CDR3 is TGTGCCAGCTCAACGGACAGGGGGTATTCACCCCTCCACTTT.

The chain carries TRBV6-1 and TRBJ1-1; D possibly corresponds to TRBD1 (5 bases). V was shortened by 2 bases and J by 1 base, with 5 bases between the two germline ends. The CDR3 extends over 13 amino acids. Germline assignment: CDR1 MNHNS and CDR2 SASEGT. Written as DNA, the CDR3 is TGTGCCAGCAGTGAACAGGGGAACACTGAAGCTTTCTTT. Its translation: CASSEQGNTEAFF.